Listed here is a single T cell receptor (beta chain). This specimen comes from a study of shared clonotypes between healthy human individuals. Here immunoSEQ multiplex PCR was the method, and the copy in TCRdb shows in-frame clones only, minus some. Here the sample spans fewer than 550,000 clones, 75% to 80% being singletons. All the donors were Caucasian adults who lived in Nashville, Tennessee. The sequencing input was PBMCs. The source is a middle-aged woman in good health. Some clones in this sample may be carry-over from other donors' samples.

CDR3 in amino acids: CSLRASGRGQQFF. The CDR3 region has the DNA TGCAGCCTAAGGGCTAGCGGGAGGGGGCAGCAGTTCTTC. The J gene is TRBJ2-1, the V gene TRBV29-1; 12 bases map to TRBD2. V was clipped by 8 bases and J by 11 bases; unmatched bases: 10. The CDR3 runs to 13 residues. Germline CDR1 SQVTM, CDR2 ANQGSEA.